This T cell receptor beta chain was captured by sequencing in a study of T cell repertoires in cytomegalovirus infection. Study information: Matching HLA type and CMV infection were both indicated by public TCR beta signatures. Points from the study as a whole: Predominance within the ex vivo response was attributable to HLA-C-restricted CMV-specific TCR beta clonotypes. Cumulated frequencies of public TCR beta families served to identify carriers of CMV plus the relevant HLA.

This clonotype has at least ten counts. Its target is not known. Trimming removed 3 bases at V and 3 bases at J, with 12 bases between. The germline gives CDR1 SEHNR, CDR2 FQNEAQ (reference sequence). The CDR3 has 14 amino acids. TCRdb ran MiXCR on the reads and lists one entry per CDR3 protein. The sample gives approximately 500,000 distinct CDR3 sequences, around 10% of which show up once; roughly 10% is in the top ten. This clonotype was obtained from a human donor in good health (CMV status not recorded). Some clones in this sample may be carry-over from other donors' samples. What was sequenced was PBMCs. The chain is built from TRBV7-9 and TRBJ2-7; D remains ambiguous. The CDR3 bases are TGTGCCAGCAGCTTCTTCCAGGACGGCTACGAGCAGTACTTC. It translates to CASSFFQDGYEQYF. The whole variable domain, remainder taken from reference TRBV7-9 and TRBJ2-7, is DTGVSQNPRHKITKRGQNVTFRCDPISEHNRLYWYRQTLGQGPEFLTYFQNEAQLEKSRLLSDRFSAERPKGSFSTLEIQRTEQGDSAMYLCASSFFQDGYEQYFGPGTRLTVT.